This T cell receptor (beta chain) was obtained from a study of T cell responses to AZD1222 COVID-19 vaccine. In the study overall: Second-dose intervals near 4 or 12 weeks were combined.

This CDR3 is 15 amino acids long. The germline V gene encodes CDR1 SGDLS and CDR2 YYNGEE. Trimming took 0 bases from V and 5 from J, leaving 14 bases between them. Repertoires were generated with immunoSEQ multiplex PCR, while TCRdb's copy carries only in-frame clones and drops some. The profile shows about 170,000 clones, approximately 93% of them singletons. The sequenced sample was peripheral blood, obtained on day 0 of AZD1222 vaccination. This rearrangement joins TRBV9 to TRBJ2-5, with D possibly TRBD2 on 5 matching bases. The receptor was isolated from an adult in good health. CDR3 protein: CASSVGETPGETQYF. CDR3 DNA: TGTGCCAGCAGCGTAGGAGAGACTCCGGGGGAGACCCAGTACTTC. Drawing the rest from reference TRBV9 and TRBJ2-5, the complete variable domain is DSGVTQTPKHLITATGQRVTLRCSPRSGDLSVYWYQQSLDQGLQFLIQYYNGEERAKGNILERFSAQQFPDLHSELNLSSLELGDSALYFCASSVGETPGETQYFGPGTRLLVL.